This T cell receptor (beta chain) was sequenced in a study of blood T cell repertoires in COVID-19 (dated by TCRdb to between 2020 and 2021). For the study in its entirety: Samples covering the acute and convalescent phases of COVID-19 were provided by collaborators in the United States, Italy and Spain. The repertoires were made available in a free public database intended to serve as a resource for research on the immune response to SARS-CoV-2. Sample metadata almost always included a de-identified subject ID, COVID-19 status, age in years and sex. The material from the prospective study consisted of cDNA or gDNA derived from T cells, B-cell-depleted T cells, or PBMCs. The samples were drawn from two sources: the first 160 participants of the ongoing ImmuneRACE study, and fewer than 1,500 subjects contributed by 6 global collaborators. Where available, HLA class I and class II types were obtained from metadata supplied by the sample provider rather than from assay-based typing. The dataset comprised deeply sampled blood TCRbeta repertoires from subjects exposed to, actively infected with, or recovered from COVID-19. Broader findings and caveats from the paper: The amount of clinical and demographic metadata varied by source and participant and was provided uncurated.

V loses 4 bases at its end and J loses 7 bases; junction bases beyond the gene matches: 9. The CDR3 has 14 amino acids, counting the end cysteine and phenylalanine. The DNA shown is the 42-base CDR3, in frame from base 1. CDR1 and CDR2 (LGHDT, YNNKEL) derive from the germline V gene (reference sequence). This clone was recorded a few times. Its antigen target is currently unknown. Qualities for individual bases were not recorded, and no much larger clone is one base off. The collaborating institutions used their own protocols to collect whole blood in K2EDTA tubes. Collaborator samples were shipped for TCRbeta analysis as frozen whole blood, isolated PBMCs, or DNA extracted from either sample type. TCRbeta CDR3 regions were amplified from genomic DNA using the immunoSEQ Assay, a bias-controlled multiplex PCR. In the authors' own workflow: The number of nucleated cells in each sample was estimated from the amplification of reference gene primers within the assay. To quantify the absolute abundance of each unique TCRbeta CDR3 rearrangement, sequence reads were collapsed and filtered. For each sample, productive Simpson clonality was calculated as the square root of Simpson's diversity index across productive rearrangements. TCRdb retrieved this table from immuneACCESS and kept in-frame rearrangements only. Not all clones are present; in checked studies, unresolved V genes account for under half, and no reason is known for the remainder. The V and J calls and clone size are taken from that table; D and trimming were inferred from the DNA. The sample records over 45,000 clones, 83% of which are singletons. The ten largest clonotypes hold around 1.9% of the sample.

The TCR was taken from a woman aged 60-70 years with acute or convalescent COVID-19. Sequencing was carried out using peripheral blood. The chain employs TRBV3-1 (or the pseudogene TRBV3-2) and TRBJ2-7; 8 bases in between match TRBD1. The DNA is TGTGCCAGCAGCCCGACAGGGGAGCGAGGTGAGCAGTACTTC. The translation is CASSPTGERGEQYF.